The clone carrying this T cell receptor beta chain was observed a handful of times. The antigen is undetermined. The data were obtained in a study of response to subunit inactivated influenza vaccine. General study findings and limits: The authors suggested that every seasonal influenza vaccination recruits few new T cells.

The CDR3 contains 17 residues. After removal of 9 bases from V and 0 bases from J, the junction contained 10 bases not matched to a gene. Germline CDR1 reads LNHNV; CDR2 reads YYDKDF (reference sequence). TCRdb processed the RT-PCR reads anew with MiXCR; each CDR3 protein has one entry. The repertoire consists of around 530,000 distinct CDR3 sequences, with more than 15% occurring once and the leading ten covering 3%. The sequence was obtained from a man between 50 and 75 years old who received an inactivated influenza vaccine. This chain connects TRBV15 to TRBJ2-1, with 11 bases matching TRBD2. Sequencing was performed on CD4+ T cells sorted from PBMCs, taken 23 months after vaccination. The CDR3 sequence is CATGGLAGQLSYNEQFF. The CDR3 region has the DNA TGTGCCACTGGAGGACTAGCGGGCCAACTCTCCTACAATGAGCAGTTCTTC.